This entry lists 18 T cell receptor beta chains sequenced from one sample in a study of shared T cell receptors in the human thymus. Clones were read by immunoSEQ multiplex PCR, and TCRdb kept only the in-frame ones, dropping some. The sample shows hundreds of thousands of clones, more than 85% of them seen only once. What was sequenced was thymocytes. All receptors derive from a human donor.

This rearrangement joins TRBV30 to TRBJ2-3, with 9 bases lining up with TRBD2. The V gene end was trimmed by 4 bases and the J gene end by 0 bases; junction bases not matched to a gene: 5. Per the germline V gene, CDR1 is GTSNPN and CDR2 is SVGIG (reference sequence). The CDR3 covers 15 residues. The CDR3 is CAWIRLAASTDTQYF. For the CDR3, the DNA is TGTGCCTGGATTCGACTAGCGGCTAGCACAGATACGCAGTATTTT.

CDR3 DNA sequence: TGTGCCATCAAGGCGGGAGCAGGGCAAGAGACCCAGTACTTC. This gives the protein CAIKAGAGQETQYF. The chain employs TRBV10-3 and TRBJ2-5, with 7 bases lining up with TRBD2. After removal of 7 bases from V and 2 bases from J, the junction contained 7 bases not matched to a gene. CDR1 ENHRY and CDR2 SYGVKD come from the germline V gene. The CDR3 sequence is 14 residues long.

V usage is TRBV20-1 and J usage is TRBJ2-7; weak D call: TRBD1 (5 bases). There are 11 residues in the CDR3. Looked up from germline, CDR1 is DFQATT and CDR2 is SNEGSKA (reference sequence). Trimming took 0 bases from V and 9 from J, leaving 9 bases between them. Written as DNA, the CDR3 is TGCAGTGCTAGAGATAAGCAGGGGCAGTACTTC. Residues: CSARDKQGQYF.

The rearrangement joins TRBV28 to TRBJ2-3; 14 nucleotides align to TRBD2. Germline-derived CDR1 and CDR2 are MDHEN and SYDVKM. The length of the CDR3 is 18 residues. V trimming: 8 bases; J trimming: 0 bases; junction bases outside the gene matches: 10. The CDR3 is CASDGRLAGGSSTDTQYF. The DNA for the CDR3 is TGTGCCAGCGACGGTCGACTAGCGGGAGGGTCTAGCACAGATACGCAGTATTTT.

The chain couples TRBV30 to TRBJ1-3; 7 positions agree with TRBD1. CDR1 and CDR2 (germline): GTSNPN, SVGIG (reference sequence). The CDR3 runs 15 residues. V shed 1 base, J shed 0 bases, and the junction held 3 bases outside the gene matches. The chain's CDR3 is CAWSGTGVSGNTIYF. The DNA for the CDR3 is TGTGCCTGGAGTGGAACAGGGGTCTCTGGAAACACCATATATTTT.

The chain couples TRBV4-1 to TRBJ2-7, with D perhaps TRBD1 or TRBD2 (5 bases each). Between the trimmed V and J ends, which lost 1 base and 1 base, there was a span of 11 bases. This CDR3 comprises 15 residues. From germline, CDR1 is MGHRA and CDR2 YSYEKL. DNA of the CDR3: TGCGCCAGCAGCCAAGGGGACGGCACATCCTACGAGCAGTACTTC. Its protein is CASSQGDGTSYEQYF.

V usage is TRBV27 and J usage is TRBJ1-2; D may be TRBD1 (5 bases). CDR3 length: 14 amino acids. Trimming cost V 6 bases and J 3 bases, with 14 bases left between them. Germline CDR1 and CDR2: MNHEY and SMNVEV (reference sequence). CDR3 nucleotides: TGTGCCAGCAGCCTGGGGGACGGCTACTATGGCTACACCTTC. Translated, it gives CASSLGDGYYGYTF.

V gene TRBV9 combines with J gene TRBJ1-4; 8 bases line up with TRBD1. There are 15 residues in the CDR3. Germline trimming cut 0 bases from V and 7 bases from J; bases unmatched to any gene: 5. The germline CDR1 and CDR2 sequences are SGDLS and YYNGEE. The chain's CDR3 is CASSVENRGGEKLFF. CDR3 bases: TGTGCCAGCAGCGTAGAAAACAGGGGGGGTGAAAAACTGTTTTTT.

J is TRBJ2-1 and V is TRBV10-2; 13 bases agree with TRBD2. The CDR3 has 14 amino acids. Per germline, CDR1 WSHSY and CDR2 SAAADI. V dropped 5 bases and J dropped 9; count of bases not matched to a gene: 4. The CDR3 region has the DNA TGCGCCAGCAGTCAGGGACTAGCGGGATCTGAGCAGTTCTTC. As protein: CASSQGLAGSEQFF.

This chain links TRBV6-4 with TRBJ2-2; TRBD1 agrees at 9 bases. Germline V CDR1 and CDR2: MRHNA, SNTAGT. This CDR3 contains 14 residues. V dropped 10 bases and J dropped 0; count of bases not matched to a gene: 3. CDR3 bases: TGTGCCACCGGGACAGGGACGAACACCGGGGAGCTGTTTTTT. Translation gives CATGTGTNTGELFF.

This rearrangement joins TRBV2 to TRBJ2-3, with 10 nucleotides matching TRBD2. Germline V gene data show CDR1 as SNHLY and CDR2 as FYNNEI. The CDR3 length is 16 residues. V was clipped by 7 bases and J by 2 bases; unmatched bases: 9. The CDR3: CASISSGRGDTDTQYF. The CDR3 DNA sequence: TGTGCCAGCATCTCCAGCGGGAGGGGGGACACAGATACGCAGTATTTT.

This chain joins TRBV7-9 and TRBJ2-2; 8 bases match TRBD1. Trimming removed 4 bases from V and 4 bases from J; junction bases left unmatched: 17. The germline V gene has CDR1 SEHNR and CDR2 FQNEAQ (reference sequence). The CDR3 totals 19 residues. The CDR3 DNA sequence: TGTGCCAGCAGCTCCCCCGGCGACAGGGGCGTATCTACCACCGGGGAGCTGTTTTTT. Protein sequence: CASSSPGDRGVSTTGELFF.

The CDR3 coding sequence is TGTGCCAGCAGTGGGGGGCGGGACGTTTCGGATACGCAGTATTTT. It yields the protein CASSGGRDVSDTQYF. This rearrangement joins TRBV2 to TRBJ2-3; tentatively, D is TRBD1 or TRBD2 (6 bases each). The V end was cut by 4 bases, the J end by 6 bases, with 17 bases between. The CDR3 covers 15 residues. Germline CDR1 and CDR2: SNHLY and FYNNEI.

The chain uses TRBV7-2 and TRBJ2-1, with 7 bases fitting TRBD1. The V segment lost 5 bases and the J segment 8 bases; nucleotides outside the gene matches: 15. CDR3 size: 16 residues. Looked up from germline, CDR1 is SGHTA and CDR2 is FQGNSA. The CDR3 sequence is CASSARRGRGFYEQFF. The CDR3 nucleotides are TGTGCCAGCAGCGCCAGACGAGGCAGGGGGTTCTATGAGCAGTTCTTC.

This clone was counted only a few times. The rearrangement uses TRBV4-2 and TRBJ2-1; perhaps TRBD1 as D (5 bases). Germline assignment: CDR1 LGHNA and CDR2 YNFKEQ. Trimming removed 1 base at V and 9 bases at J, with 13 bases between. There are 14 residues in the CDR3. This chain's CDR3 is CASSQGERGGEQFF. DNA of the CDR3: TGTGCCAGCAGCCAAGGGGAAAGGGGCGGTGAGCAGTTCTTC.

This rearrangement joins TRBV25-1 to TRBJ1-4, with D unresolved. Per the germline V gene, CDR1 is MGHDK and CDR2 is SYGVNS. Trimming cost V 4 bases and J 1 base, with 7 bases left between them. CDR3 length: 14 residues. The CDR3 DNA sequence: TGTGCCAGCAGTGCATGGGGAACTAATGAAAAACTGTTTTTT. Translating it yields CASSAWGTNEKLFF.

The chain is built from TRBV6-6 and TRBJ2-1, with D perhaps matching TRBD1 or TRBD2 (5 bases each). Looked up from germline, CDR1 is MNHNY and CDR2 is SVGAGI (reference sequence). Trimming stripped 7 bases from V and 11 bases from J, with 15 bases between. The CDR3 is made up of 12 amino acids. The CDR3: CASTISEGQQFF. DNA for the CDR3: TGTGCCAGCACGATTTCAGAGGGGCAGCAGTTCTTC.

J is TRBJ2-5 and V is TRBV28; TRBD2 matches at 9 bases. Germline CDR1 is MDHEN and CDR2 is SYDVKM. The CDR3 length is 17 residues. The trim removed 2 bases at V and 3 bases at J, leaving 10 bases unmatched. In nucleotides, the CDR3 is TGTGCCAGCAGTTTACTTTCCCTGGCTAGCGGGAAAGAGACCCAGTACTTC. Translating it yields CASSLLSLASGKETQYF.